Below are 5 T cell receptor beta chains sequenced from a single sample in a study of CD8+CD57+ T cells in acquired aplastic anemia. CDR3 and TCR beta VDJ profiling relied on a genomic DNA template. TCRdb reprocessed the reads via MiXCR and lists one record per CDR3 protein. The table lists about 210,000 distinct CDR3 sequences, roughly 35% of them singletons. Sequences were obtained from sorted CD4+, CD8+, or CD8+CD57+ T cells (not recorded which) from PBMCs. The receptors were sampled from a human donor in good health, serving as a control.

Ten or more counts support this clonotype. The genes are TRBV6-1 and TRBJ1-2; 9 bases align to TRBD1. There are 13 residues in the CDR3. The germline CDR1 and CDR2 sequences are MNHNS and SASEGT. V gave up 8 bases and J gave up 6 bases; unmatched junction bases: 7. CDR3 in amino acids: CASARTGGHGYTF. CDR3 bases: TGTGCCAGCGCAAGAACAGGGGGCCATGGCTACACCTTC.

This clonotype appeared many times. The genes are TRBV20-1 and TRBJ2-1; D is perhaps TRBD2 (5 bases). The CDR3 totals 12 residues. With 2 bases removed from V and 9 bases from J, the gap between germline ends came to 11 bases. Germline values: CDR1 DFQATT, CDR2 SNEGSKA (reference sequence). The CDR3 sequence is CSARSRVGEQFF. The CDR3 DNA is TGCAGTGCTAGATCGAGGGTCGGTGAGCAGTTCTTC.

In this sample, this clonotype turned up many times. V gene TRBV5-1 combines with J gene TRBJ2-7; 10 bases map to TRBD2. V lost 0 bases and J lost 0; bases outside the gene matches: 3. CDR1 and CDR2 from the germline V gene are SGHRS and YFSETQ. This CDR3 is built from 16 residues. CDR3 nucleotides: TGCGCCAGCAGCTTGGCCGGGACTAGCGACTCCTACGAGCAGTACTTC. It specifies CASSLAGTSDSYEQYF.

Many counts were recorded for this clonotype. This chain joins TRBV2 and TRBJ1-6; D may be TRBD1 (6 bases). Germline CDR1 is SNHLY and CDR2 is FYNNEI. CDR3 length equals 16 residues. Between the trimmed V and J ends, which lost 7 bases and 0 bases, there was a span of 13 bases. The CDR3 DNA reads TGTGCCAGCATTACGACAGGTTACTCCTATAATTCACCCCTCCACTTT. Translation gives CASITTGYSYNSPLHF. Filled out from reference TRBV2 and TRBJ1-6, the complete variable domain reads EPEVTQTPSHQVTQMGQEVILRCVPISNHLYFYWYRQILGQKVEFLVSFYNNEISEKSEIFDDQFSVERPDGSNFTLKIRSTKLEDSAMYFCASITTGYSYNSPLHFGNGTRLTVT.

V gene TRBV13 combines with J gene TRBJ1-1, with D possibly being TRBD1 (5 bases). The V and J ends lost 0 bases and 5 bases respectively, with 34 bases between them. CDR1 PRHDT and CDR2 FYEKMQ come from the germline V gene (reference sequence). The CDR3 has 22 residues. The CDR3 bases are TGTGCCAGCAGCTTAGGTCATGGCAGGGTAGTTTCGGAGGGGTTGTCGACGACTGAAGCTTTCTTT. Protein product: CASSLGHGRVVSEGLSTTEAFF. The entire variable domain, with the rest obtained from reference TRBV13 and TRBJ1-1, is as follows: AAGVIQSPRHLIKEKRETATLKCYPIPRHDTVYWYQQGPGQDPQFLISFYEKMQSDKGSIPDRFSAQQFSDYHSELNMSSLELGDSALYFCASSLGHGRVVSEGLSTTEAFFGQGTRLTVV.